A few counts support the clone carrying this TCR beta chain. The data originate from a study of T-cell reconstitution after alpha-beta-depleted transplantation in children. Using unique molecular identifiers, the investigators prepared the TCRbeta library. TCRdb re-called the PCR reads with MiXCR, one entry per CDR3 protein. The data contain 500,000 to 600,000 distinct CDR3 sequences, about 16% of them seen just once; the ten biggest clones take up 3% to 4%. V was pared by 3 bases and J by 8 bases, with 7 bases of the junction left unmatched. The CDR3 is 16 residues long. CDR1 is SGHRS, CDR2 YFSETQ, per germline.

The sample consisted of PBMCs from the stem cell graft donor, taken from the stem cell graft. This clonotype was sampled from a human donor who donated a stem cell graft to a child with acute lymphoblastic leukemia. This sequence joins TRBV5-1 and TRBJ2-1; 14 nucleotides align to TRBD2. The CDR3 spells CASSSGLAGGLHEQFF. As DNA, the CDR3 is TGCGCCAGCAGCTCCGGACTAGCGGGAGGTCTCCATGAGCAGTTCTTC.